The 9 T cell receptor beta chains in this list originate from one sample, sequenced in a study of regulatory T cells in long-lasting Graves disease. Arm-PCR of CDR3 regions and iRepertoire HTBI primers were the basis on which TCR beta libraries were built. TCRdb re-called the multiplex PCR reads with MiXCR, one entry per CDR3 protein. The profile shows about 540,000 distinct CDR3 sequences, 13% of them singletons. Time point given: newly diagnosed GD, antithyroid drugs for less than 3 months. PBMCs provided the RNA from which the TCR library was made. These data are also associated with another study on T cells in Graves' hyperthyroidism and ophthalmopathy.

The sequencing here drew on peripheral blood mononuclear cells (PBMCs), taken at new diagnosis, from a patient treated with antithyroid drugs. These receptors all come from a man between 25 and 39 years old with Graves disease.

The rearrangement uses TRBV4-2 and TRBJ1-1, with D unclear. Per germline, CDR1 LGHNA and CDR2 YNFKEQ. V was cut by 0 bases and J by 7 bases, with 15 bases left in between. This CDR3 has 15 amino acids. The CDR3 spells CASSQERVGGDEAFF. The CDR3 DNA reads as TGTGCCAGCAGCCAAGAGAGAGTAGGAGGCGATGAAGCTTTCTTT.

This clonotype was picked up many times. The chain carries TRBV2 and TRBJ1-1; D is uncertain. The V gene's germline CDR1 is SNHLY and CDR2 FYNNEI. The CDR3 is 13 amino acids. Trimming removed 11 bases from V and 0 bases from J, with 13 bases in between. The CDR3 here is CASHGGVNTEAFF. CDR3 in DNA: TGTGCCTCTCACGGTGGTGTGAACACTGAAGCTTTCTTT.

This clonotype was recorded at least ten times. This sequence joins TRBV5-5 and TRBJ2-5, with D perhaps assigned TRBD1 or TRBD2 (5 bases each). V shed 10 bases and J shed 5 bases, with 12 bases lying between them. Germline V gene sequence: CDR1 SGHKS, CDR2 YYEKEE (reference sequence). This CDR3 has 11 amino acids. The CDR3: CAGQGGETQYF. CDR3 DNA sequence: TGTGCCGGGCAGGGCGGGGAGACCCAGTACTTC.

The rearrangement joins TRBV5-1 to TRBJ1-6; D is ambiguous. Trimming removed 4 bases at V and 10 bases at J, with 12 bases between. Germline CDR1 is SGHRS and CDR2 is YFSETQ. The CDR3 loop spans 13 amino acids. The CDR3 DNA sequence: TGCGCCAGCAGCAACGTTAATAGGTCACCCCTCCACTTT. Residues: CASSNVNRSPLHF.

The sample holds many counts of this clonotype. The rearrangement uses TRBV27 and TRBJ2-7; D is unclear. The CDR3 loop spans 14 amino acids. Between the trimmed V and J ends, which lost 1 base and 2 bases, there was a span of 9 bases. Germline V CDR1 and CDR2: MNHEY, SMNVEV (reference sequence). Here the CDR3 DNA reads TGTGCCAGCAGTTTATACCGTCGAGCCTACGAGCAGTACTTC. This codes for CASSLYRRAYEQYF.

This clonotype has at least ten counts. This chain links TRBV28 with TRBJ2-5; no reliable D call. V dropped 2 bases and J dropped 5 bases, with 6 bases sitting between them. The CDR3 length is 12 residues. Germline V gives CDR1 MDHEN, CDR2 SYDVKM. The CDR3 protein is CASSLPWETQYF. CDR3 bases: TGTGCCAGCAGTTTACCCTGGGAGACCCAGTACTTC.

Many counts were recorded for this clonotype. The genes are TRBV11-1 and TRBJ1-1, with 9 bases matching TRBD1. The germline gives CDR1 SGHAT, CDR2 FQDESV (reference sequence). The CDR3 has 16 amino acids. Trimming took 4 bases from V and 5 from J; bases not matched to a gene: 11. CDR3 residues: CASSWDRAGGRTEAFF. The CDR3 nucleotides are TGTGCCAGCAGCTGGGACAGGGCCGGGGGGAGAACTGAAGCTTTCTTT.

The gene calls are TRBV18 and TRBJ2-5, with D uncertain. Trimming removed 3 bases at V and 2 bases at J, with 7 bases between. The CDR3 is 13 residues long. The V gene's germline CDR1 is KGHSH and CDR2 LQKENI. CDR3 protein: CASSPSVQETQYF. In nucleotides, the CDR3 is TGTGCCAGCTCACCTTCGGTACAAGAGACCCAGTACTTC.

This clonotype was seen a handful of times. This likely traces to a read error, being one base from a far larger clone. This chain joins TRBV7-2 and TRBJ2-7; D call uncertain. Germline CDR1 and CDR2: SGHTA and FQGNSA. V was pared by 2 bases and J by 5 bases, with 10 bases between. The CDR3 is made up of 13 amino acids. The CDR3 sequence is CASSLSGGHEQYF. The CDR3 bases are TGTGCCAGCAGCTTATCCGGCGGCCACGAGCAGTACTTC.